This record covers a single T cell receptor (beta chain). The antigen remains undetermined. These data originate in a study of T cells expressing NK-cell markers. Study-wide findings and caveats: Several donors likewise had their CD3+CD56-NKG2C+ fraction led by these clonotypes. Dominant NKG2C+ clonotypes in roughly six donors made up about 1.0-7.0% of CD8+ T cells.

It was by 5'RACE template switching with UMIs that TCR beta cDNA was made. TCRdb re-analyzed the 5' RACE reads; it lists each CDR3 protein once, without DNA. The listing contains hundreds of thousands of distinct CDR3 sequences. The sample consisted of blood T cells: a sorted CD56 or NKG2C T cell subset, CD4+ or CD8+ T cells, or bulk PBMC T cells (not recorded which). The TCR was taken from a woman between 18 and 75 years old in good health.

CDR3 in amino acids: CASSQTGTSGVHEQFF. The chain combines TRBV12-3 or TRBV12-4 with TRBJ2-1; TCRdb calls TRBD2, which cannot be checked without DNA. The length of the CDR3 is 16 residues.